This T cell receptor beta chain was profiled in a study of blood T cell repertoires in COVID-19. Study information: Some COVID-19 samples were acute and others convalescent; all came from the United States, Italy and Spain. PBMCs, B-cell-depleted T cells, or T cells were the source of the cDNA or gDNA that made up the material.

In the original analysis: Using reference gene primer amplification, nucleated cell counts were estimated. Libraries were prepared by immunoSEQ multiplex PCR; TCRdb keeps only in-frame clonotypes and omits some of them. V and J calls and clone size follow that table, whereas D and trimming were derived from the DNA. The top ten hold approximately 9% of the sample, which has 260,000 or so clones, 84% seen once. The CDR3 spans 13 residues. Trimming took 5 bases from V and 15 from J; bases not matched to a gene: 13. The clonotype was recovered from a human donor in a cohort sampled during active COVID-19. What was sequenced was peripheral blood. The chain uses TRBV12-3 or TRBV12-4 and TRBJ2-1; 7 bases line up with TRBD1. The CDR3 loop reads CASSLDRVLRLFF. The CDR3 bases are TGTGCCAGCAGTCTTGACAGGGTGTTACGTCTGTTCTTC.